These 11 T cell receptor beta chains were all obtained from the same sample, sequenced in a study of shared clonotypes between healthy human individuals. Using immunoSEQ multiplex PCR, the repertoire was profiled, and TCRdb retains in-frame clones only, with some absent. The sample yields some 480,000 clones, 65% to 80% seen once. The specimen was PBMCs. These receptors all come from a woman in her thirties or forties in good health. Some clones in this sample may be carry-over from other donors' samples.

The gene calls are TRBV5-1 and TRBJ2-2, with TRBD1 identical over 9 bases. The CDR3 length is 16 residues. Germline CDR1 and CDR2: SGHRS and YFSETQ. J lost 3 bases, V lost 3 bases, and 6 bases had no gene match. The CDR3 DNA sequence: TGCGCCAGCAGCTCGACCGGGACAGGGCACACCGGGGAGCTGTTTTTT. Amino acid sequence: CASSSTGTGHTGELFF.

The rearrangement uses TRBV11-1 and TRBJ2-5, with TRBD1 matching 7 bases. The CDR3 runs 14 residues. The germline gives CDR1 SGHAT, CDR2 FQDESV (reference sequence). V was clipped by 2 bases and J by 2 bases; unmatched bases: 2. Here the CDR3 reads CASSLWGQQETQYF. The CDR3 DNA reads as TGTGCCAGCAGCTTATGGGGACAGCAAGAGACCCAGTACTTC.

The chain has TRBV2 and TRBJ2-5; no definite D call. Trimming left V 7 bases short and J 4 bases short, with 13 bases between. Germline lookup yields CDR1 SNHLY and CDR2 FYNNEI. This CDR3 is 13 amino acids long. CDR3 residues: CASTGGVGETQYF. CDR3 bases: TGTGCCAGCACAGGCGGAGTGGGAGAGACCCAGTACTTC.

The chain links TRBV27 to TRBJ1-4; D gene unclear. Germline V gene lookup returns CDR1 MNHEY and CDR2 SMNVEV (reference sequence). The CDR3 extends over 14 amino acids. Between the trimmed V and J ends, which lost 10 bases and 10 bases, there was a span of 22 bases. The DNA of the CDR3 is TGTGCCACCCCAGAGGAGGGCCCCCGGGGAAAACTGTTTTTT. Amino acid sequence: CATPEEGPRGKLFF.

The chain links TRBV5-8 to TRBJ1-2; TRBD1 matches at 9 bases. This CDR3 is 13 amino acids long. The J segment lost 7 bases and the V segment lost 5 bases, leaving 6 bases of the junction unmatched. Germline-derived CDR1 and CDR2 are SGHTS and YDEGEE. The CDR3 loop is CASSRTGEGGYTF. As DNA, the CDR3 is TGTGCCAGCAGTCGGACAGGGGAAGGTGGCTACACCTTC. Full variable domain (outside the CDR3, taken from reference TRBV5-8 and TRBJ1-2): EAGVTQSPTHLIKTRGQQATLRCSPISGHTSVYWYQQALGLGLQFLLWYDEGEERNRGNFPPRFSGRQFPNYSSELNVNALELEDSALYLCASSRTGEGGYTFGSGTRLTVV.

A few counts support this clone. This sequence joins TRBV7-2 and TRBJ2-3; D is unclear. This CDR3 is 14 amino acids long. Germline values: CDR1 SGHTA, CDR2 FQGNSA. Trimming removed 1 base from V and 4 bases from J, with 9 bases in between. CDR3: CASSLDVPPDTQYF. CDR3 sequence (DNA): TGTGCCAGCAGCTTAGACGTTCCGCCAGATACGCAGTATTTT. The whole variable domain, remainder taken from reference TRBV7-2 and TRBJ2-3, is GAGVSQSPSNKVTEKGKDVELRCDPISGHTALYWYRQSLGQGLEFLIYFQGNSAPDKSGLPSDRFSAERTGGSVSTLTIQRTQQEDSAVYLCASSLDVPPDTQYFGPGTRLTVL.

This clone occurred a few times. The chain employs TRBV5-4 and TRBJ1-1; TRBD1 matches at 7 bases. Germline-derived CDR1 and CDR2 are SGHNT and YYREEE (reference sequence). The V and J ends lost 0 bases and 8 bases, in that order; junction bases with no gene match: 7. CDR3 length: 14 amino acids. DNA of the CDR3: TGTGCCAGCAGCTTGGAGCTAACAGGGGTAGAAGCTTTCTTT. It is translated as CASSLELTGVEAFF.

This rearrangement joins TRBV11-3 to TRBJ2-2; tentative D call: TRBD2 (5 bases). Germline V CDR1 and CDR2: SGHNT, YENEEA. Deletions cut 2 bases from V and 2 bases from J, with 12 bases between. CDR3 length equals 16 residues. The CDR3 region has the DNA TGTGCCAGCAGCTTAACTAGGACCCCTAACACCGGGGAGCTGTTTTTT. This sequence encodes CASSLTRTPNTGELFF.

The chain joins TRBV30 to TRBJ2-5, with a weak D call TRBD1 (5 bases). The CDR3 totals 13 residues. With 4 bases removed from V and 2 bases from J, the gap between germline ends came to 11 bases. The germline V gene encodes CDR1 GTSNPN and CDR2 SVGIG (reference sequence). DNA for the CDR3: TGTGCCTGGACGGCAGGGCCACAAGAGACCCAGTACTTC. It specifies CAWTAGPQETQYF.

This sequence joins TRBV4-3 and TRBJ1-5; D may be TRBD1 (6 bases). The V gene lost 5 bases and the J gene lost 2 bases, with 19 bases spanning the gap. CDR1 is LGHNA, CDR2 YSLEER, per germline. This CDR3 spans 17 amino acids. CDR3 in amino acids: CASSFQAVAGGNQPQHF. Written as DNA, the CDR3 is TGCGCCAGCAGCTTCCAGGCGGTTGCAGGGGGCAATCAGCCCCAGCATTTT.

This clone occurred many times. The chain couples TRBV2 to TRBJ2-2; tentative D call: TRBD1 (6 bases). Germline V lookup: CDR1 SNHLY, CDR2 FYNNEI. Trimming took off 6 bases at V and 3 bases at J, with 11 bases between the two ends. This CDR3 is built from 14 residues. CDR3 region: CASRGDTDTGELFF. Here the CDR3 DNA reads TGTGCCAGCAGGGGGGACACCGACACCGGGGAGCTGTTTTTT.